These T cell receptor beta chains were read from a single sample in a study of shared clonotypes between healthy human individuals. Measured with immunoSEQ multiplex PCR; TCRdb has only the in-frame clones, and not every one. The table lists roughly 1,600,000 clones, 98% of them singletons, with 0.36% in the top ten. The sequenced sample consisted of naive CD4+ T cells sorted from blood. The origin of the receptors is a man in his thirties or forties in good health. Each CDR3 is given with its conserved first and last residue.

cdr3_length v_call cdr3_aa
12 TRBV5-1 CASSRDWVPQYF
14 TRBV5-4 CASSLEQSSYEQYF
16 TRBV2 CASSPVRSLTYNEQFF
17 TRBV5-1 CASTLPSAGASYNEQFF
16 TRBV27 CASLGLAGGDYYEQYF
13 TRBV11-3 CASSNQGHNEQFF
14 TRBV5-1 CASSFGGTQETQYF
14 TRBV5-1 CASREVPGTDTQYF
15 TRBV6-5 CASTPSPPGTDTQYF
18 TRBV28 CASTLRLPGLASSYEQYF
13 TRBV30 CAWTSNRIYGYTF
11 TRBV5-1 CASSEGYGYTF
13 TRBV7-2 CASSAARPETQYF
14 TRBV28 CATRPTYSNQPQHF
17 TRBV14 CASSQEGWRQGGEKLFF
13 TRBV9 CASSVDMGDTLFF
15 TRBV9 CASSVDGLSTDTQYF
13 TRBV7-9 CASSQLGQETQYF
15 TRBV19 CASSLLAGVSDTQYF
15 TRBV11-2 CASSLDWGSTDTQYF
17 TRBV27 CASSLPETAAHTGELFF
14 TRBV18 CASSGQGWDQPQHF
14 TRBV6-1 CASSEVGQSYEQYF
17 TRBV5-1 CASSPKILGQDTGELFF
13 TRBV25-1 CASSVTTPQKQFF
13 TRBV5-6 CASSLSGEDGYTF
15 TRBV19 CASKEGLATHYEQYF
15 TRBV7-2 CASSFGAYLTYEQYF
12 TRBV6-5 CASSTGGYEQYF
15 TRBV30 CAWRIRGTTNEKLFF
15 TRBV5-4 CASSPKAGKNYGYTF
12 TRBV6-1 CASSVHTDTQYF
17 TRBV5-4 CASSLRLAGMNTGELFF
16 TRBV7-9 CASNGGRTLTTYEQYF
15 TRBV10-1 CASSEWLELLYEQYF
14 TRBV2 CASSEARREGRLYF
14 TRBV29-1 CSGTGTADHNEQFF
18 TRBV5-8 CASSAGSLAGGPHNEQFF
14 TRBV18 CASSPRQTNTEAFF
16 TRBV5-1 CASSLPSGGNTGELFF
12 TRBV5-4 CASSPQGYEQFF
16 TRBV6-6 CASSSPAGRAYNEQFF
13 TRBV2 CASKRLGGQPQHF
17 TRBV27 CASYPAGLTHSYNEQFF
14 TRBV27 CASSHGGRAVEQYF
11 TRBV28 CASSLDYGYTF
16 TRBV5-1 CASSSGLAGGEYEQYF
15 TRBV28 CASSLVDTSTDTQYF
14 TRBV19 CASMIRSGANVLTF
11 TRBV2 CASGSSYEQYF
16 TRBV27 CASSLGGWTGSDEQYF
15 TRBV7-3 CASSLEISGANVLTF
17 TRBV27 CASSLVASGRAVYEQYF
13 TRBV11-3 CASSLGGDTEAFF
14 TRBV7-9 CASSPTLATDTQYF
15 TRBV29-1 CSVDTPGHPWNEQFF
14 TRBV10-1 CASNPQDLNTEAFF